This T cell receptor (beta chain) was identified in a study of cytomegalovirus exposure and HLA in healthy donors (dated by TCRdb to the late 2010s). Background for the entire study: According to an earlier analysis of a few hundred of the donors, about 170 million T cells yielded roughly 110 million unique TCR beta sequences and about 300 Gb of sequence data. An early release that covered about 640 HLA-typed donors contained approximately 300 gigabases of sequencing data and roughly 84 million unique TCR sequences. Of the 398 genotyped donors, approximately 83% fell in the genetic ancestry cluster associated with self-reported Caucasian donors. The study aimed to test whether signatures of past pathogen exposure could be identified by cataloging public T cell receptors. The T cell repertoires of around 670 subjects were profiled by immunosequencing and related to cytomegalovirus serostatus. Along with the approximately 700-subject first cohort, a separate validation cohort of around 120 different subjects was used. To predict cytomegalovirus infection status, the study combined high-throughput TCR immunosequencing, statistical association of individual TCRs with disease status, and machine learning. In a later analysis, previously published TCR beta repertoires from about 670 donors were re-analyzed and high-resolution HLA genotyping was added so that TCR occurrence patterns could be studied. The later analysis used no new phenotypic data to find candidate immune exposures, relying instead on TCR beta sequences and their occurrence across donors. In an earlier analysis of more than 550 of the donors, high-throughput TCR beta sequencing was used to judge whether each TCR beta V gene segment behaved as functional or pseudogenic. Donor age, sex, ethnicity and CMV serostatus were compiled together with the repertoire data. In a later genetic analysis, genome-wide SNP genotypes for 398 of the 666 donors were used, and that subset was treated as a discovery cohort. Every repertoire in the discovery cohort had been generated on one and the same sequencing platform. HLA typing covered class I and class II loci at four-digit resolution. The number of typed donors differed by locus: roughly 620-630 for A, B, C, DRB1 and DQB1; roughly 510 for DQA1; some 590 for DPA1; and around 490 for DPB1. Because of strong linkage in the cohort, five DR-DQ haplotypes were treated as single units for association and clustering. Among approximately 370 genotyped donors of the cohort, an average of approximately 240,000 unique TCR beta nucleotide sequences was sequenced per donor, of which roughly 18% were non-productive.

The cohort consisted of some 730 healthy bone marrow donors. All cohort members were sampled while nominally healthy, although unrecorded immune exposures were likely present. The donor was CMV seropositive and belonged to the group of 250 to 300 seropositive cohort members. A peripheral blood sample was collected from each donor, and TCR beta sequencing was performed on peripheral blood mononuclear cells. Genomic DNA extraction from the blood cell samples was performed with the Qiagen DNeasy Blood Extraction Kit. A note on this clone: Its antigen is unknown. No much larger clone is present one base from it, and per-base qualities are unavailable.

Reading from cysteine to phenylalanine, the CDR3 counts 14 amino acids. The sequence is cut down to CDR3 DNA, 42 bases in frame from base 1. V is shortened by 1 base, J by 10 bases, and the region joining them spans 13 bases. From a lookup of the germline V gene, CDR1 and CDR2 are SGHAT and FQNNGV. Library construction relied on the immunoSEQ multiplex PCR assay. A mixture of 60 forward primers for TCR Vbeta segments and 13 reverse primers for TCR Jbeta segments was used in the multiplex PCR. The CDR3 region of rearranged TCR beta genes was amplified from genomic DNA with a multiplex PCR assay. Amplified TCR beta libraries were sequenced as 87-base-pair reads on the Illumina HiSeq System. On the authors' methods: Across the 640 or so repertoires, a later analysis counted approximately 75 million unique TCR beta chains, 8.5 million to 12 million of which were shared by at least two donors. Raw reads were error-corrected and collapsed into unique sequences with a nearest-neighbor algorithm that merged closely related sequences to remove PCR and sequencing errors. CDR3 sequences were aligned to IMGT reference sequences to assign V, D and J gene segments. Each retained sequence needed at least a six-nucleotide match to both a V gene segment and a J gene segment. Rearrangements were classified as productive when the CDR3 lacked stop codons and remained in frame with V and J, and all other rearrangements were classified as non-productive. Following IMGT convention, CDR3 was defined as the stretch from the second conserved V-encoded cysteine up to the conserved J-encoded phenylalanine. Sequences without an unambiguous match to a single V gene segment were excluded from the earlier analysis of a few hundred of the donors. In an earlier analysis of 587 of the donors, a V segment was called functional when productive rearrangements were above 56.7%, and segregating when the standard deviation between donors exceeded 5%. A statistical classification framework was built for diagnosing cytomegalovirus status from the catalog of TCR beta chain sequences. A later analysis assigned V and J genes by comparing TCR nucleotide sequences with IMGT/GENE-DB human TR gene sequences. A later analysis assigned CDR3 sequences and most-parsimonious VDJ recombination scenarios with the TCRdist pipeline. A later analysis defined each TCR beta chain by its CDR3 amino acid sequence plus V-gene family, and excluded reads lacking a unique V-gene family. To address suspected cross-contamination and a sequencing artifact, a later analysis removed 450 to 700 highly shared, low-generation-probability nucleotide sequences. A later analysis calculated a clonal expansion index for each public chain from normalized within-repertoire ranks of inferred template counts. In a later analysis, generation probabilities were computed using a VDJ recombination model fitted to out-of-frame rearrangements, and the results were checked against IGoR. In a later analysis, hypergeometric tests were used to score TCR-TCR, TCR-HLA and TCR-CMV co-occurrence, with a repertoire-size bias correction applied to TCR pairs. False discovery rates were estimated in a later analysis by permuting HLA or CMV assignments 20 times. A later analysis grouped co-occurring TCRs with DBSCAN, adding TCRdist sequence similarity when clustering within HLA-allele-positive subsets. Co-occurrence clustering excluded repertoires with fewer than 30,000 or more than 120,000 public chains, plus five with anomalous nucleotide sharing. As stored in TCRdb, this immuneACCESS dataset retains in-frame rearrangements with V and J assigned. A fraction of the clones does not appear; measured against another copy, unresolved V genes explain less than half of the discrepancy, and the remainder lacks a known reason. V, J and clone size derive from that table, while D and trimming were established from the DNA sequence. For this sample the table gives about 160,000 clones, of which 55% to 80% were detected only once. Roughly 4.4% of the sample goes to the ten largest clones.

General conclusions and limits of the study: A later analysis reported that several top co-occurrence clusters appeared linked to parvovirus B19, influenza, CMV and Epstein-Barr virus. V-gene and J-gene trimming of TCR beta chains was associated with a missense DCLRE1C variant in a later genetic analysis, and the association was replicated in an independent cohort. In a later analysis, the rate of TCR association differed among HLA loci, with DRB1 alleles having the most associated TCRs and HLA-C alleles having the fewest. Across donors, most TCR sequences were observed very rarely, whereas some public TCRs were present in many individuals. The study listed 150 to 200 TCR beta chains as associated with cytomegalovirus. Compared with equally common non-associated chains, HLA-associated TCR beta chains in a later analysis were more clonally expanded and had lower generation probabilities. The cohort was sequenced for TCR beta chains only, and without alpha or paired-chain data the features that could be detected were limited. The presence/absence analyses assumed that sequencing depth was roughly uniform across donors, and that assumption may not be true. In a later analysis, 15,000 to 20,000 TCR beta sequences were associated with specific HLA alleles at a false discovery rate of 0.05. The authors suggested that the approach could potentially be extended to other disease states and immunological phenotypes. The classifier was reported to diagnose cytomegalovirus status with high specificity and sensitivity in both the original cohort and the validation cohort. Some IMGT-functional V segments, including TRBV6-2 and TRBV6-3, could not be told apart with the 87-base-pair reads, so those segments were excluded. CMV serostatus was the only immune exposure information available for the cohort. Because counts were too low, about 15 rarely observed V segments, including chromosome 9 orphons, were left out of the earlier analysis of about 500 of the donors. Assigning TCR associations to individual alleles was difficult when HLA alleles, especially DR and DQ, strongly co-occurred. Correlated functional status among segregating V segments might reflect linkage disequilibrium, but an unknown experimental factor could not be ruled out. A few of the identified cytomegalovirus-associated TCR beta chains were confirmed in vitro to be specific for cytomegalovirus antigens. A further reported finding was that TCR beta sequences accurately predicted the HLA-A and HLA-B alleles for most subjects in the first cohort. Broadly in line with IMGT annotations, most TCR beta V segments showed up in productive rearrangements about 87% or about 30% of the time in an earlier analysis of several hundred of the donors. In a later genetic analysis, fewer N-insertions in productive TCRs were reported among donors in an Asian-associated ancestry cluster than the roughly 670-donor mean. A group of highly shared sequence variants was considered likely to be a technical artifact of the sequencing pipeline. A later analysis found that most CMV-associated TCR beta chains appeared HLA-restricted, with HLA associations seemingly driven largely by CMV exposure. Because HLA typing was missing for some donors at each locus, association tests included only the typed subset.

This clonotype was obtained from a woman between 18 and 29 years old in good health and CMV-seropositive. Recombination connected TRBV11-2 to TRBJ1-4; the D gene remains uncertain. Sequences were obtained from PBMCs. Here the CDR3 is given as CASSLGRGISKLFF. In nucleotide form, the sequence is TGTGCCAGCAGCTTAGGAAGAGGAATTTCAAAACTGTTTTTT.